One sample yielded the 16 T cell receptor beta chains listed below, sequenced in a study of T cells in severe cutaneous drug reactions. The patients sequenced had a carbamazepine-induced Stevens-Johnson syndrome or toxic epidermal necrolysis reaction. Bulk and single-cell libraries used iRepertoire multiplex PCR with TCR subtype-specific primers. TCRdb processed the multiplex PCR reads again and assigns one entry to each CDR3 protein, with no DNA. This sample's table reports approximately 7,600 distinct CDR3 sequences. The sequencing input was cells from a skin blister. The receptors come from a human donor with a severe cutaneous adverse drug reaction.

V gene TRBV30 combines with J gene TRBJ1-2; the D call from TCRdb, TRBD1, cannot be confirmed without DNA. This CDR3 region has 13 residues. Looked up from germline, CDR1 is GTSNPN and CDR2 is SVGIG (reference sequence). The CDR3 sequence is CAWIGGNSDGYTF.

CDR3 sequence: CASYGQGAASGPARSSYEQYF. V and J are TRBV27 and TRBJ2-7; without DNA, the TCRdb call of TRBD1 cannot be checked. Germline V gene sequence: CDR1 MNHEY, CDR2 SMNVEV (reference sequence). The CDR3 is 21 amino acids.

This clonotype is called medium-sized based on its frequency. V usage is TRBV6-5 and J usage is TRBJ2-7. Germline V gene data show CDR1 as MNHEY and CDR2 as SVGAGI. The CDR3 is 14 amino acids. The CDR3 here is CASSLEAESYEQYF.

This clonotype is deemed medium-sized by its frequency. V is TRBV4-3 and J is TRBJ2-2; the D call of TRBD1 rests on TCRdb alone, since no DNA is present to check it. The CDR3 extends over 16 amino acids. Germline CDR1 and CDR2: LGHNA and YSLEER. Here the CDR3 reads CASSQRRQGGTGELFF.

This clonotype counts as medium-sized (0.01 to 0.1%) by frequency. This sequence joins TRBV2 and TRBJ2-2; TCRdb gives TRBD1 as the D gene, but with no DNA this cannot be confirmed. CDR1 and CDR2 from the germline V gene are SNHLY and FYNNEI. This CDR3 has 13 residues. CDR3 sequence: CASNTGDTGELFF.

The rearrangement joins TRBV28 to TRBJ1-2; the TRBD1 assignment by TCRdb is unverifiable without DNA. Germline CDR1 MDHEN, CDR2 SYDVKM. The CDR3 spans 13 residues. The CDR3 is CASMLLGGRGPLF.

The rearrangement links TRBV27 to TRBJ1-1; TCRdb's D call, TRBD1, is unchecked because there is no DNA. CDR1 is MNHEY, CDR2 SMNVEV, per germline (reference sequence). The CDR3 runs 14 residues. The CDR3 region is CASSSGTGLTEAFF.

The genes are TRBV6-6 and TRBJ2-1; TCRdb's assignment of TRBD2 cannot be checked, as there is no DNA. Germline CDR1 is MNHNY and CDR2 is SVGAGI (reference sequence). CDR3 length: 14 residues. The CDR3 region is CASIKGLAENEQFF.

Its frequency marks this clonotype as large (0.1 to 1%). V gene TRBV2 combines with J gene TRBJ2-1; TCRdb lists TRBD1, though no DNA is available to test this call. The germline V gene has CDR1 SNHLY and CDR2 FYNNEI. CDR3 length: 17 amino acids. The CDR3 loop reads CASSEAPGQGLDNEQFF.

This clonotype is identified as large from frequency. This chain uses TRBV6-2 or TRBV6-3 with TRBJ2-5. Germline V gene data show CDR1 as MNHEY and CDR2 as SVGEGT. This CDR3 has 12 amino acids. CDR3 sequence reads: CASSNLEKTQYF.

The rearrangement joins TRBV28 to TRBJ1-1. Germline lookup yields CDR1 MDHEN and CDR2 SYDVKM. This CDR3 contains 15 residues. CDR3 in amino acids: CASSLGSYVSTEAFF.

V is TRBV28 and J is TRBJ1-5. Germline values: CDR1 MDHEN, CDR2 SYDVKM. The CDR3 runs 16 residues. The CDR3 is CASSLTIGNAGQPQHF.

Measured by frequency, this clonotype is medium-sized. V usage is TRBV28 and J usage is TRBJ2-7; TCRdb reports TRBD1, a call that lacks DNA to check it against. Germline V gene sequence: CDR1 MDHEN, CDR2 SYDVKM. The CDR3 runs to 14 residues. This CDR3 is CASRIPGQSYEQYF.

This clonotype is identified as medium-sized from frequency. The V gene is TRBV9, the J gene TRBJ2-5; TCRdb proposes TRBD2, but this gene call is untestable without DNA. CDR1 SGDLS and CDR2 YYNGEE come from the germline V gene. This CDR3 region has 15 residues. The CDR3 here is CASSGSGSVGETQYF.

V is TRBV28 and J is TRBJ1-4. CDR3 length equals 15 residues. The germline gives CDR1 MDHEN, CDR2 SYDVKM. The CDR3 protein is CASSLGDATNEKLFF.

Its frequency marks this clonotype as medium-sized. The chain joins TRBV30 to TRBJ1-2; TCRdb gives TRBD1 as the D gene, but with no DNA this cannot be confirmed. The germline CDR1 and CDR2 sequences are GTSNPN and SVGIG (reference sequence). There are 13 residues in the CDR3. This CDR3 is CAWIGTGNSGYTF.